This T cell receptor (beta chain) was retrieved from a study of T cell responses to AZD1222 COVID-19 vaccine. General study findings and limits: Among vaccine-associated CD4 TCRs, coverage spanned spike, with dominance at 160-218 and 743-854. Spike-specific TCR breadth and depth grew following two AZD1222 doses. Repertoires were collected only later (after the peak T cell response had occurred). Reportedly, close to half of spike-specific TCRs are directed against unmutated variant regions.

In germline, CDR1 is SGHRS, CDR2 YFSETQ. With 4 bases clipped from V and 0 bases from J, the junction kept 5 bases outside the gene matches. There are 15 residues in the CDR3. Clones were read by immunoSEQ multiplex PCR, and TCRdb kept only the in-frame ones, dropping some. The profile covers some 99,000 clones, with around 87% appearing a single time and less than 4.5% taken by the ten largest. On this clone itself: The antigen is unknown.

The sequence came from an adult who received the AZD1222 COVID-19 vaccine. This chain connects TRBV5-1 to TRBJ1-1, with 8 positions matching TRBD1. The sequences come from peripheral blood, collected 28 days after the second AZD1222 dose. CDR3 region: CASSHRTGMNTEAFF. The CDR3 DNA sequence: TGCGCCAGCAGCCACCGGACAGGGATGAACACTGAAGCTTTCTTT. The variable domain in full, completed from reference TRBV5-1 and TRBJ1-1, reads KAGVTQTPRYLIKTRGQQVTLSCSPISGHRSVSWYQQTPGQGLQFLFEYFSETQRNKGNFPGRFSGRQFSNSRSEMNVSTLELGDSALYLCASSHRTGMNTEAFFGQGTRLTVV.